These 6 T cell receptor beta chains came from one sample sequenced in a study of metastatic and nonmetastatic thyroid tumors. Every patient was untreated before thyroid surgery. TCRdb re-clonotyped the PCR reads via MiXCR. The table lists roughly 58,000 clones, roughly 4% of them singletons. Specimen: blood. These receptors all stem from a female donor with papillary thyroid cancer or a benign thyroid nodule (not recorded which). Some clones in this sample may be carry-over from other donors' samples.

This clone was seen at least ten times. In DNA, the CDR3 is TGTGCCAGCACTCGAACGGGGTGGCGAGGGGACACTGAAGCTTTCTTT. Translating gives CASTRTGWRGDTEAFF. The chain links TRBV6-1 to TRBJ1-1; weak D call: TRBD1 (5 bases). Germline-derived CDR1 and CDR2 are MNHNS and SASEGT. V was clipped by 7 bases and J by 3 bases, with 21 bases between them. This CDR3 is built from 16 residues.

In its sample, this clone was seen a few times. This chain connects TRBV5-5 to TRBJ2-5; tentative D call: TRBD2 (6 bases). Trimming took 1 base from V and 3 from J, leaving 16 bases between them. Germline V gene data show CDR1 as SGHKS and CDR2 as YYEKEE (reference sequence). This CDR3 spans 16 amino acids. CDR3 protein: CASSLLSPSAKETQYF. CDR3 DNA sequence: TGTGCCAGCAGCTTGCTATCCCCTAGCGCTAAAGAGACCCAGTACTTC. Drawing the rest from reference TRBV5-5 and TRBJ2-5, the complete variable domain is DAGVTQSPTHLIKTRGQQVTLRCSPISGHKSVSWYQQVLGQGPQFIFQYYEKEERGRGNFPDRFSARQFPNYSSELNVNALLLGDSALYLCASSLLSPSAKETQYFGPGTRLLVL.

This clone was seen at least ten times. The rearrangement uses TRBV3-1 and TRBJ1-1; 7 bases match TRBD1. The CDR3 extends over 14 amino acids. From germline, CDR1 is LGHDT and CDR2 YNNKEL (reference sequence). J lost 3 bases, V lost 3 bases, and 4 bases had no gene match. As DNA, the CDR3 is TGTGCCAGCAGCCACAGGGGGAGTGACACTGAAGCTTTCTTT. This sequence encodes CASSHRGSDTEAFF.

This clone came up a few times. The genes are TRBV24-1 and TRBJ2-1; 10 bases align to TRBD2. V lost 6 bases and J lost 7; bases outside the gene matches: 8. Looked up from germline, CDR1 is KGHDR and CDR2 is SFDVKD. CDR3 length equals 15 residues. The CDR3 spells CATSCTSGIYNEQFF. The CDR3 coding sequence is TGTGCCACCAGTTGTACTAGCGGGATTTATAATGAGCAGTTCTTC.

The table lists this clone with many counts. The chain combines TRBV5-5 with TRBJ2-5; 14 bases are a match to TRBD2. V lost 4 bases, J lost 5 bases, and 13 bases stayed unmatched. CDR3 length equals 18 residues. CDR1 and CDR2 from the germline V gene are SGHKS and YYEKEE (reference sequence). The chain's CDR3 is CASSLTSGLAGVGETQYF. The CDR3 bases are TGTGCCAGCAGCCTAACCTCGGGACTAGCGGGAGTTGGGGAGACCCAGTACTTC.

Concerning this clone: A much more abundant neighbour one base away suggests this may be a read error. The V and J genes are TRBV15 and TRBJ2-2, with a weak D call TRBD1 (7 bases). From germline, CDR1 is LNHNV and CDR2 YYDKDF (reference sequence). V shed 1 base and J shed 2 bases, with 11 bases lying between them. The CDR3 loop spans 16 amino acids. The CDR3 DNA follows: TGTGCCACCAGCAGAGGCGGGACAGCAAACACCGGGGAGCTGTTTTTT. The encoded protein is CATSRGGTANTGELFF.